This T cell receptor (beta chain) derives from a study of shared clonotypes between healthy human individuals. General study findings and limits: Generation probabilities of non-shared clonotypes were lower (relative to those shared by all four donors).

Naive CD8 cells lacked CD45RO and underwent positive selection for CCR7, leaving out terminally differentiated effector memory CD45RA+ cells. The protocol was immunoSEQ multiplex PCR, while the TCRdb copy is restricted to in-frame clones and leaves out a portion. The sample includes some 2 million clones, roughly 94% of them seen just once. CDR3 size: 14 residues. V lost 3 bases and J 4 bases, leaving 12 bases between the germline ends. The V gene's germline CDR1 is SQVTM and CDR2 ANQGSEA. Details on this clone: The antigen is unknown.

The gene calls are TRBV29-1 and TRBJ2-2; D might be TRBD1 (6 bases). Sequencing was carried out using naive CD8+ T cells sorted from blood. This receptor was obtained from a man aged 18 to 29 in good health. This CDR3 is CSVDEGVGTGELFF. In DNA, the CDR3 is TGCAGCGTTGACGAGGGGGTGGGCACCGGGGAGCTGTTTTTT.